The 18 T cell receptor beta chains presented below share a single source sample, sequenced in a study of blood T cell repertoires in COVID-19. Assay: immunoSEQ multiplex PCR; the TCRdb copy retains only in-frame clones and omits some. The sample contains fewer than 60,000 clones, roughly 83% of which appear only once. Material for sequencing was peripheral blood. The receptors come from a young man with COVID-19, enrolled during active disease.

This clone has only a few counts. The gene calls are TRBV7-2 and TRBJ1-2, with no clear D. Germline assignment: CDR1 SGHTA and CDR2 FQGNSA. V shed 5 bases and J shed 8 bases, with 15 bases lying between them. CDR3 size: 13 residues. DNA of the CDR3: TGTGCCAGCAGCCGTGGCCGATTGGAGGGCTACACCTTC. It is translated as CASSRGRLEGYTF.

The chain combines TRBV23-1 with TRBJ1-1; maybe TRBD1 (6 bases). Being an ORF, TRBV23-1 has a function that is uncertain. Trimming took 10 bases from V and 1 from J, leaving 7 bases between them. The CDR3 has 11 amino acids. The CDR3 bases are TGCGCCACGACAGGGAACACTGAAGCTTTCTTT. Encoded protein: CATTGNTEAFF.

The rearrangement uses TRBV6-2 or TRBV6-3 and TRBJ2-1, with a weak D call TRBD2 (5 bases). The CDR3 is 17 residues long. V shed 0 bases and J shed 4 bases, with 16 bases lying between them. Germline CDR1 MNHEY, CDR2 SVGEGT. The CDR3 DNA reads TGTGCCAGCAGTTACTCGCCCGGAGGTCCCTATTACAATGAGCAGTTCTTC. It encodes CASSYSPGGPYYNEQFF.

The chain links TRBV7-9 to TRBJ2-1, with TRBD2 matching 11 bases. Unmatched junction bases numbered 4, after V lost 5 bases and J lost 4 bases. The germline V gene has CDR1 SEHNR and CDR2 FQNEAQ (reference sequence). The CDR3 length is 15 residues. The chain's CDR3 is CASSPGTSGYNEQFF. In nucleotides, the CDR3 is TGTGCCAGCAGCCCCGGGACTAGCGGTTACAATGAGCAGTTCTTC.

V is TRBV9 and J is TRBJ2-3; D is perhaps TRBD2 (5 bases). Germline V gene sequence: CDR1 SGDLS, CDR2 YYNGEE. This CDR3 contains 17 residues. The germline V and J ends were trimmed by 5 bases and 2 bases, with 21 bases remaining between them. The DNA for the CDR3 is TGTGCCAGCAGAGGAGAGGGAACCGCTCTAGACACAGATACGCAGTATTTT. Protein: CASRGEGTALDTDTQYF.

The V and J genes are TRBV30 and TRBJ1-4; D is ambiguous. This CDR3 region has 11 residues. Trimming took 6 bases from V and 9 from J, leaving 11 bases between them. Germline values: CDR1 GTSNPN, CDR2 SVGIG (reference sequence). The CDR3 loop reads CACLAAQKLFF. Written as DNA, the CDR3 is TGTGCCTGCCTAGCAGCCCAAAAACTGTTTTTT. Full variable domain (missing parts from reference TRBV30 and TRBJ1-4): SQTIHQWPATLVQPVGSPLSLECTVEGTSNPNLYWYRQAAGRGLQLLFYSVGIGQISSEVPQNLSASRPQDRQFILSSKKLLLSDSGFYLCACLAAQKLFFGSGTQLSVL.

This chain joins TRBV24-1 and TRBJ2-3, with 8 bases that match TRBD2. The CDR3 is made up of 16 amino acids. Germline V lookup: CDR1 KGHDR, CDR2 SFDVKD. V was clipped by 4 bases and J by 3 bases; unmatched bases: 8. The CDR3 DNA reads as TGTGCCACCAGTGACCCGCGGGGGGCTAGGACAGATACGCAGTATTTT. Protein: CATSDPRGARTDTQYF.

The chain employs TRBV25-1 and TRBJ2-5; weak D call: TRBD2 (7 bases). V was clipped by 5 bases and J by 2 bases, with 15 bases between them. The CDR3 sequence is 15 residues long. Germline V gene lookup returns CDR1 MGHDK and CDR2 SYGVNS. CDR3 sequence (DNA): TGTGCCAGCAGTACAGAAGGGGGGGGACAAGAGACCCAGTACTTC. It specifies CASSTEGGGQETQYF.

The chain combines TRBV4-3 with TRBJ1-4, with D perhaps matching TRBD1 (5 bases). This CDR3 is 16 amino acids long. The germline gives CDR1 LGHNA, CDR2 YSLEER. V lost 0 bases and J lost 0, with 8 bases in between. The CDR3 DNA follows: TGCGCCAGCAGCCAAGATGGGGCTGCAACTAATGAAAAACTGTTTTTT. Its protein is CASSQDGAATNEKLFF.

The CDR3 loop reads CATRSAGELFF. The CDR3 nucleotides read TGTGCCACACGTAGCGCCGGGGAGCTGTTTTTT. This rearrangement joins TRBV10-3 to TRBJ2-2, with D perhaps matching TRBD2 (5 bases). The V end lost 10 bases, the J end lost 6 bases, and 9 bases lay between the germline ends. The CDR3 covers 11 residues. CDR1 and CDR2 (germline): ENHRY, SYGVKD.

About this clone itself: This likely comes from a read error, as the CDR3 has no conserved phenylalanine or tryptophan at its end. The limits of the CDR3 on the DNA are not certain, so only TCRdb's listed CDR3 is given. This chain's CDR3 is CASSPLGLRALL. The J gene is TRBJ2-7, the V gene TRBV27; the table's D call of TRBD2 was not tested on the DNA. The CDR3 spans 12 residues, counting both ends. CDR1 and CDR2 (germline): MNHEY, SMNVEV (reference sequence).

On this clone: This may stem from a read error, because a much larger clone lies one nucleotide away. This chain links TRBV7-8 with TRBJ2-7; 10 bases line up with TRBD2. The CDR3 length is 13 residues. In germline, CDR1 is SGHVS, CDR2 FQNEAQ. CDR3 protein: CASSPTSGYEQHF. CDR3 nucleotide sequence: TGTGCCAGCAGCCCGACTAGCGGGTACGAGCAGCACTTC.

The chain has TRBV7-2 and TRBJ2-1; the D gene is possibly TRBD2 (5 bases). This CDR3 has 13 residues. The germline CDR1 and CDR2 sequences are SGHTA and FQGNSA. The V end was cut by 8 bases, the J end by 4 bases, with 12 bases between. CDR3 bases: TGTGCCAGCCGAGGACTGCAATACAATGAGCAGTTCTTC. The encoded protein is CASRGLQYNEQFF. Supplemented by reference TRBV7-2 and TRBJ2-1, the full variable domain reads GAGVSQSPSNKVTEKGKDVELRCDPISGHTALYWYRQSLGQGLEFLIYFQGNSAPDKSGLPSDRFSAERTGGSVSTLTIQRTQQEDSAVYLCASRGLQYNEQFFGPGTRLTVL.

This clone was counted a few times. The genes are TRBV30 and TRBJ2-1; maybe TRBD2 (6 bases). The CDR3 spans 15 residues. In germline, CDR1 is GTSNPN, CDR2 SVGIG (reference sequence). V was pared by 5 bases and J by 5 bases, with 19 bases between. The CDR3 protein is CAWAMGGALNNEQFF. CDR3 sequence (DNA): TGTGCCTGGGCTATGGGCGGGGCGTTAAACAATGAGCAGTTCTTC.

This sequence joins TRBV28 and TRBJ2-2; 13 bases map to TRBD2. The V gene end was trimmed by 4 bases and the J gene end by 8 bases; junction bases not matched to a gene: 10. From germline, CDR1 is MDHEN and CDR2 SYDVKM. The CDR3 length is 17 residues. CDR3 coding DNA: TGTGCCAGCAGTTCCCCGACTAGCGGGAGGCTTGGTGGGGAGCTGTTTTTT. This encodes CASSSPTSGRLGGELFF.

This clone was recorded only once. The chain combines TRBV6-1 with TRBJ2-7; no definite D call. Germline V gene sequence: CDR1 MNHNS, CDR2 SASEGT. The CDR3 loop spans 13 amino acids. V was pared by 2 bases and J by 7 bases, with 12 bases between. This CDR3 reads CASSELESGEQYF. CDR3 DNA sequence: TGTGCCAGCAGTGAACTGGAGTCTGGAGAGCAGTACTTC.

This clone appeared a few times. The V gene is TRBV5-1, the J gene TRBJ1-1; 9 nucleotides agree with TRBD1. Germline CDR1 SGHRS, CDR2 YFSETQ. The CDR3 has 14 amino acids. V was clipped by 4 bases and J by 4 bases; unmatched bases: 5. The CDR3 DNA reads as TGCGCCAGCAGCGACACAGGGGGCACCACTGAAGCTTTCTTT. This codes for CASSDTGGTTEAFF.

This chain uses TRBV5-4 with TRBJ2-5, with a possible D match to TRBD1 (5 bases). Trimming removed 3 bases from V and 2 bases from J, with 14 bases in between. Per germline, CDR1 SGHNT and CDR2 YYREEE (reference sequence). CDR3 length equals 15 residues. The CDR3 sequence is CASSSRVGPQETQYF. CDR3 DNA sequence: TGTGCCAGCAGCTCCAGGGTCGGGCCTCAAGAGACCCAGTACTTC.